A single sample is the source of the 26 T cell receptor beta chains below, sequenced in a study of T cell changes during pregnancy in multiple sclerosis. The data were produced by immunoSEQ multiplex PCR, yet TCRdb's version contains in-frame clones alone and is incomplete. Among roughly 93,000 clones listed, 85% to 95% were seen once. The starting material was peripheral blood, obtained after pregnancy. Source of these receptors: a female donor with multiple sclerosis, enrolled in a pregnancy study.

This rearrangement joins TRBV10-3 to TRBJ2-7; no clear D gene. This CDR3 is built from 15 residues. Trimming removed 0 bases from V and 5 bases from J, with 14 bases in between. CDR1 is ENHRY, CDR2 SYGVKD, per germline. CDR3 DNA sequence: TGTGCCATCAGTGAGTCTTGGCAGGCGATCCACGAGCAGTACTTC. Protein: CAISESWQAIHEQYF.

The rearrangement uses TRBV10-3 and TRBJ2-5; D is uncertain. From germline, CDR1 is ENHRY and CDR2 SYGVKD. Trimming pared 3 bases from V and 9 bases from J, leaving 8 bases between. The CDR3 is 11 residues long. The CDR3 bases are TGTGCCATCAGTGACAACTCCCCCCAGTACTTC. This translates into CAISDNSPQYF.

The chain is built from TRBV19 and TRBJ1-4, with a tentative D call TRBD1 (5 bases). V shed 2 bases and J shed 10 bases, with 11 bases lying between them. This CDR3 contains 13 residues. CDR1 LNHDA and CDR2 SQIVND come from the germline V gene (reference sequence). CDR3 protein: CASSITATGKLFF. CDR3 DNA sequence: TGTGCCAGTAGTATAACGGCAACAGGAAAACTGTTTTTT.

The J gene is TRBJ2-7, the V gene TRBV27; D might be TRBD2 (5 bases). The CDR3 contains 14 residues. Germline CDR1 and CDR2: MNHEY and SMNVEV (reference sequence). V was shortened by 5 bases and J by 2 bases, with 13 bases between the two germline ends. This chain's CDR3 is CASSNSGNAYEQYF. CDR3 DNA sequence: TGTGCCAGCAGTAACTCCGGGAACGCCTACGAGCAGTACTTC.

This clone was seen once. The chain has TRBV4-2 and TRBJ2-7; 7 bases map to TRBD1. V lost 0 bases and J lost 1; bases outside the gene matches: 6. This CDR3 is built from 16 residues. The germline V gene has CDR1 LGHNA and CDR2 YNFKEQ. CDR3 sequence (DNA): TGTGCCAGCAGCCAAGAATTGACAGGGCCTTCCTACGAGCAGTACTTC. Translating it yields CASSQELTGPSYEQYF.

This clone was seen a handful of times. The DNA for the CDR3 is TGTGCCAGCAGTGAAGGTCCGGGGGGGCGCTACAATGAGCAGTTCTTC. Translated: CASSEGPGGRYNEQFF. J is TRBJ2-1 and V is TRBV6-4; 8 nucleotides align to TRBD2. CDR3 length: 16 amino acids. Germline V gene lookup returns CDR1 MRHNA and CDR2 SNTAGT. V lost 3 bases to trimming and J lost 3 bases; unmatched junction nucleotides: 7.

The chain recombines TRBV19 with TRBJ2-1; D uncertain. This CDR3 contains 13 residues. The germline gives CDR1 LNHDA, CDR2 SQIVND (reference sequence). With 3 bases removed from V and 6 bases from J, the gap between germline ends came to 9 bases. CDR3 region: CASSMALVNEQFF. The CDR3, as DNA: TGTGCCAGTAGTATGGCTCTTGTCAATGAGCAGTTCTTC.

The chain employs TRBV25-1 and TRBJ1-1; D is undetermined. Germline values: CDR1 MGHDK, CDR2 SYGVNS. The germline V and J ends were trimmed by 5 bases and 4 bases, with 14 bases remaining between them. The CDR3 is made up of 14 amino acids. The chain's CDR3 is CASSRTLTGTEAFF. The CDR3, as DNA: TGTGCCAGCAGTAGGACTTTGACGGGCACTGAAGCTTTCTTT. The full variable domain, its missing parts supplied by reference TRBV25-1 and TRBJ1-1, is EADIYQTPRYLVIGTGKKITLECSQTMGHDKMYWYQQDPGMELHLIHYSYGVNSTEKGDLSSESTVSRIRTEHFPLTLESARPSHTSQYLCASSRTLTGTEAFFGQGTRLTVV.

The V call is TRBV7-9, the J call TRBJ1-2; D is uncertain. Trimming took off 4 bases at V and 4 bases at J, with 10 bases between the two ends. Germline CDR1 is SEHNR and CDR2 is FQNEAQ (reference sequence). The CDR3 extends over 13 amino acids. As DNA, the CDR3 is TGTGCCAGCAGCTCGCTACGCTCCTATGGCTACACCTTC. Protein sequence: CASSSLRSYGYTF.

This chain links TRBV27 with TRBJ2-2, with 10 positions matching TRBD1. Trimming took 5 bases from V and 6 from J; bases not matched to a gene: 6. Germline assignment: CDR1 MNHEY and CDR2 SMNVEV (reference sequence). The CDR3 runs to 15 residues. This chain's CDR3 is CASSRGTGEAGELFF. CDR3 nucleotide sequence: TGTGCCAGCAGTCGAGGGACAGGGGAAGCCGGGGAGCTGTTTTTT.

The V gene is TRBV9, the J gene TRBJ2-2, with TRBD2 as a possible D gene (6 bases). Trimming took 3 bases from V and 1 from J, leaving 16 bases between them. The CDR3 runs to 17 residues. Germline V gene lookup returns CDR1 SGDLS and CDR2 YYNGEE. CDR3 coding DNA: TGTGCCAGCAGCGGGGCAGGTCGCGGGAAGAACACCGGGGAGCTGTTTTTT. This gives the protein CASSGAGRGKNTGELFF.

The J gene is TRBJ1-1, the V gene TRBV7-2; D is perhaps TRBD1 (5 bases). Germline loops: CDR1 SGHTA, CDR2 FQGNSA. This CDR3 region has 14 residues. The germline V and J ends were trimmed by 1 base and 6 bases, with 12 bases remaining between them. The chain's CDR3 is CASSLESGGPEAFF. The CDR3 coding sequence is TGTGCCAGCAGCTTAGAATCGGGGGGTCCTGAAGCTTTCTTT. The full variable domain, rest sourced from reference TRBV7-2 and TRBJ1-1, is GAGVSQSPSNKVTEKGKDVELRCDPISGHTALYWYRQSLGQGLEFLIYFQGNSAPDKSGLPSDRFSAERTGGSVSTLTIQRTQQEDSAVYLCASSLESGGPEAFFGQGTRLTVV.

The CDR3 DNA follows: TGTGCCAGCAGCGTAGGAGCGAACACCGGGGAGCTGTTTTTT. Translating it yields CASSVGANTGELFF. The rearrangement links TRBV9 to TRBJ2-2; no definite D call. CDR3 size: 14 residues. V lost 0 bases to trimming and J lost 0 bases, with 3 bases between them. CDR1 and CDR2 from the germline V gene are SGDLS and YYNGEE.

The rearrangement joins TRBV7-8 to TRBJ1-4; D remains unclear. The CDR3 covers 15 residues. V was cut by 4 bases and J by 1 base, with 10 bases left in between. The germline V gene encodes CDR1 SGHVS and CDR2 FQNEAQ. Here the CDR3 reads CASSSDGVTNEKLFF. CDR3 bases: TGTGCCAGCAGCTCCGACGGGGTAACTAATGAAAAACTGTTTTTT.

CDR3 in amino acids: CASSISRDSRSYEQYF. The CDR3 DNA reads as TGTGCCAGCAGCATATCCCGGGACAGTCGGTCCTACGAGCAGTACTTC. This chain joins TRBV5-5 and TRBJ2-7; 7 bases line up with TRBD1. The ends lost 4 bases at V and 1 base at J; junction bases unmatched: 11. The CDR3 is 16 amino acids. Germline V gene data show CDR1 as SGHKS and CDR2 as YYEKEE (reference sequence). Combining the CDR3 with reference TRBV5-5 and TRBJ2-7 gives the whole variable domain DAGVTQSPTHLIKTRGQQVTLRCSPISGHKSVSWYQQVLGQGPQFIFQYYEKEERGRGNFPDRFSARQFPNYSSELNVNALLLGDSALYLCASSISRDSRSYEQYFGPGTRLTVT.

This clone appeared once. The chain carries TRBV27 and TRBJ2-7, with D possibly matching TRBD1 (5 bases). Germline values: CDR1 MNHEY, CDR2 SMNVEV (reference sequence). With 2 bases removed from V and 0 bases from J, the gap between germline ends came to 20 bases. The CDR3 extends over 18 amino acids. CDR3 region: CASSLSTGYPTASYEQYF. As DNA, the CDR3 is TGTGCCAGCAGTTTAAGCACAGGCTATCCGACTGCCTCCTACGAGCAGTACTTC.

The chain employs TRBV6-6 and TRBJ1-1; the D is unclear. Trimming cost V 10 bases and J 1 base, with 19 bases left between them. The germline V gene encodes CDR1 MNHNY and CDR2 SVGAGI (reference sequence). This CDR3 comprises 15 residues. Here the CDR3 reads CATRTGLLGNTEAFF. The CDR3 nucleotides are TGTGCCACGCGGACCGGACTCTTGGGGAACACTGAAGCTTTCTTT.

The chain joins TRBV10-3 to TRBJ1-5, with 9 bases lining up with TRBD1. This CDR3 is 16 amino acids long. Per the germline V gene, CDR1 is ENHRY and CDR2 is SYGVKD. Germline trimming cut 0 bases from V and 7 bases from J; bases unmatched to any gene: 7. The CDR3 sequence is CAISESNRGLRQPQHF. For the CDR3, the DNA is TGTGCCATCAGTGAGTCTAACAGGGGGCTTCGCCAGCCCCAGCATTTT.

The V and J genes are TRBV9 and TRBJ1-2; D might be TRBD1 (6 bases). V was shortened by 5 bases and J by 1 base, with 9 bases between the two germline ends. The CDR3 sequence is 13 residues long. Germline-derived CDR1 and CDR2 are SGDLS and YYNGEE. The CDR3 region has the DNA TGTGCCAGCAGGCACAGGGATAACTATGGCTACACCTTC. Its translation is CASRHRDNYGYTF.

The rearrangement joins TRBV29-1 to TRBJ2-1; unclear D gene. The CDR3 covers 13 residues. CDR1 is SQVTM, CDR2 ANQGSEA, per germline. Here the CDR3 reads CALELVNYNEQFF. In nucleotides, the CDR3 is TGCGCGCTTGAGCTAGTGAACTACAATGAGCAGTTCTTC.

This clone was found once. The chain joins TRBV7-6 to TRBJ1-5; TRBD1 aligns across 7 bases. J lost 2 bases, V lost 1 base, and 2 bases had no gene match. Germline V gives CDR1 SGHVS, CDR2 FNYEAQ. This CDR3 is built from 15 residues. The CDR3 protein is CASSLGDSGNQPQHF. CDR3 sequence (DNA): TGTGCCAGCAGCTTAGGGGACAGTGGCAATCAGCCCCAGCATTTT.

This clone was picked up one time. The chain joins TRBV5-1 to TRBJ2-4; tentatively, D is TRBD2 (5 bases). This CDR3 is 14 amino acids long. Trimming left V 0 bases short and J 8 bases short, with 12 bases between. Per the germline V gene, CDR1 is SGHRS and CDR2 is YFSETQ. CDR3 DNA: TGCGCCAGCAGCTTGGGAGGGAAATCGGACATTCAGTACTTC. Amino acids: CASSLGGKSDIQYF.

The CDR3 sequence is CASSRPLGQGPHEQYF. For the CDR3, the DNA is TGCGCCAGCAGTCGGCCTCTCGGACAGGGTCCCCACGAGCAGTACTTC. The chain combines TRBV10-1 with TRBJ2-7; 8 nucleotides agree with TRBD1. Germline V lookup: CDR1 WNHNN, CDR2 SYGVQD (reference sequence). The CDR3 sequence is 16 residues long. V lost 5 bases to trimming and J lost 5 bases; unmatched junction nucleotides: 14.

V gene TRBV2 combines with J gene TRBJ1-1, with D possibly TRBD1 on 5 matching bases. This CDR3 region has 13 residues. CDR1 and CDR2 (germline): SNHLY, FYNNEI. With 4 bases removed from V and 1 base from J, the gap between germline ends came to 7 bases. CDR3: CASSVQGNTEAFF. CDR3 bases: TGTGCCAGCAGTGTTCAGGGGAACACTGAAGCTTTCTTT.

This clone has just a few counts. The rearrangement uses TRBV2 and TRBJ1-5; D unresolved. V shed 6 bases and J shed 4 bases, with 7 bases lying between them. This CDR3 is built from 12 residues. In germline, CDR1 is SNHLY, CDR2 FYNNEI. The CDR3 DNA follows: TGTGCCAGCAGCGCCTATAATCAGCCCCAGCATTTT. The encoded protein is CASSAYNQPQHF.

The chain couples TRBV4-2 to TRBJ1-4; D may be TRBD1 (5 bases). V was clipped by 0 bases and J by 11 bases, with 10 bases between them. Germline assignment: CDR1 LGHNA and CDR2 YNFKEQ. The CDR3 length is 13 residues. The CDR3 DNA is TGTGCCAGCAGCCAAGATGGTCGGGGGAAACTGTTTTTT. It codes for CASSQDGRGKLFF.